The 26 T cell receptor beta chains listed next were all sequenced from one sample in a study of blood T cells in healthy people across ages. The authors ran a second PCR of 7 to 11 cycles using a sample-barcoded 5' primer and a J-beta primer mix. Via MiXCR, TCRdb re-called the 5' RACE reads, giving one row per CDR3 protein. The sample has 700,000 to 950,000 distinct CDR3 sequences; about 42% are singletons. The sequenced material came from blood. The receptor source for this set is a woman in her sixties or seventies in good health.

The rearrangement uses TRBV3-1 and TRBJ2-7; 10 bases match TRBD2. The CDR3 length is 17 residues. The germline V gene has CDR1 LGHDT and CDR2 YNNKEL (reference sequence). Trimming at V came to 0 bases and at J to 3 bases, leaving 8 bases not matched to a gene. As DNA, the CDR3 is TGTGCCAGCAGCCAAGATCGGGGAGCGGGAGGGAGCTACGAGCAGTACTTC. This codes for CASSQDRGAGGSYEQYF.

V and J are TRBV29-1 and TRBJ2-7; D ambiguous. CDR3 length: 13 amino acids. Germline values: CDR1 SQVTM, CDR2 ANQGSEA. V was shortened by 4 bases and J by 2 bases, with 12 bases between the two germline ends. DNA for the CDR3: TGCAGCGTTGTAGGGCACTCGACCTACGAGCAGTACTTC. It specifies CSVVGHSTYEQYF.

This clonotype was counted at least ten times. The CDR3 is CAISPNLIAREQFF. The CDR3 DNA sequence: TGTGCCATCAGTCCCAACCTAATAGCTCGTGAGCAGTTCTTC. The rearrangement joins TRBV10-3 to TRBJ2-1; D remains unclear. This CDR3 contains 14 residues. The V gene's germline CDR1 is ENHRY and CDR2 SYGVKD. Trimming pared 5 bases from V and 9 bases from J, leaving 17 bases between.

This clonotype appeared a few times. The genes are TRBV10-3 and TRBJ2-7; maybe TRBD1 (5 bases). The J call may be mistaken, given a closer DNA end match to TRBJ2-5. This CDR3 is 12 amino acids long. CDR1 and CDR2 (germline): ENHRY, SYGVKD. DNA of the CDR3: TGTGCCATCAGTGACAGGGCAGGGACCCAGTACTTC. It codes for CAISDRAGTQYF.

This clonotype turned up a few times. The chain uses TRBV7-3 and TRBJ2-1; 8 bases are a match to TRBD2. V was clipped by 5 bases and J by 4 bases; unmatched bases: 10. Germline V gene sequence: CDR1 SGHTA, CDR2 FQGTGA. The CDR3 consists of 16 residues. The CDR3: CASSPKSLAEYNEQFF. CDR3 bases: TGTGCCAGCAGCCCTAAGTCACTAGCGGAGTACAATGAGCAGTTCTTC.

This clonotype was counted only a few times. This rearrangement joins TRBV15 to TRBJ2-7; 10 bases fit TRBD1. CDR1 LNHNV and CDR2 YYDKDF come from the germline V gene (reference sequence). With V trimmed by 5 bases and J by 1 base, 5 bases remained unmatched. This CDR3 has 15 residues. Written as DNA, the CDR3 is TGTGCCACCAGCGGCCGGGACAGGGGATCCTACGAGCAGTACTTC. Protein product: CATSGRDRGSYEQYF. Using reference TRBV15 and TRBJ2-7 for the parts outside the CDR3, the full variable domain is DAMVIQNPRYQVTQFGKPVTLSCSQTLNHNVMYWYQQKSSQAPKLLFHYYDKDFNNEADTPDNFQSRRPNTSFCFLDIRSPGLGDTAMYLCATSGRDRGSYEQYFGPGTRLTVT.

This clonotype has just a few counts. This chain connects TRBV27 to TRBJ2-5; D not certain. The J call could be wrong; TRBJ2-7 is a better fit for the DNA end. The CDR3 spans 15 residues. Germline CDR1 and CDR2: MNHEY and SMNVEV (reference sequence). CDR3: CASSLKSSPWYEQYF. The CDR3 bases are TGTGCCAGCAGTCTGAAAAGTTCCCCTTGGTACGAGCAGTACTTC.

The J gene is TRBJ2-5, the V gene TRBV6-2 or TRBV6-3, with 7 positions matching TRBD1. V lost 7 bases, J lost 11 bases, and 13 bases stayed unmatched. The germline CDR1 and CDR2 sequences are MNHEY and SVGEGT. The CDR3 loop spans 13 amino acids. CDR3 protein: CASTRLDRVVQYF. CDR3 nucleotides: TGTGCCAGCACTCGCCTCGACAGGGTCGTGCAGTACTTC.

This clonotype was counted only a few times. CDR3: CASSLRGLNGYTF. The CDR3 DNA reads as TGTGCCAGCAGCTTACGGGGACTTAATGGCTACACCTTC. J is TRBJ1-2 and V is TRBV13, with a weak D call TRBD1 (5 bases). V gave up 2 bases and J gave up 6 bases, with 10 bases separating them. CDR1 PRHDT and CDR2 FYEKMQ come from the germline V gene (reference sequence). The CDR3 has 13 amino acids.

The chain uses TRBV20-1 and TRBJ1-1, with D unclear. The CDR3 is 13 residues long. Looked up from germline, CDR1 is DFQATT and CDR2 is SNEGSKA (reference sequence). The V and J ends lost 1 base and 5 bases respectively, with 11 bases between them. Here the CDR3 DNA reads TGCAGTGCTAGAGTCGCCGGGAGGACTGAAGCTTTCTTT. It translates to CSARVAGRTEAFF.

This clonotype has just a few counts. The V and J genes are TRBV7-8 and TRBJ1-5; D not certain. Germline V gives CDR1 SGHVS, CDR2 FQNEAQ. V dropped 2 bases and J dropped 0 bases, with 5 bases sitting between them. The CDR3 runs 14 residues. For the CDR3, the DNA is TGTGCCAGCAGCTTATGGGTTAGCAATCAGCCCCAGCATTTT. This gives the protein CASSLWVSNQPQHF.

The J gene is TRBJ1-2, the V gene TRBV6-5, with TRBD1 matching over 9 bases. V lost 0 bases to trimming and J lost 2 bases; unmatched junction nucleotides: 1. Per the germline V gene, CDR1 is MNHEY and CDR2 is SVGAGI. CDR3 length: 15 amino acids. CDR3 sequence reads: CASSYSTGGNYGYTF. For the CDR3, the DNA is TGTGCCAGCAGTTACTCTACAGGGGGCAACTATGGCTACACCTTC.

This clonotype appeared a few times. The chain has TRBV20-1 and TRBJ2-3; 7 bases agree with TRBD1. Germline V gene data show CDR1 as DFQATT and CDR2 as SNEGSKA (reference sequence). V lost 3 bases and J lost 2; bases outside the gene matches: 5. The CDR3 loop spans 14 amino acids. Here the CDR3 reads CSASGQAITDTQYF. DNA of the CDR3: TGCAGTGCTAGCGGACAGGCGATCACAGATACGCAGTATTTT.

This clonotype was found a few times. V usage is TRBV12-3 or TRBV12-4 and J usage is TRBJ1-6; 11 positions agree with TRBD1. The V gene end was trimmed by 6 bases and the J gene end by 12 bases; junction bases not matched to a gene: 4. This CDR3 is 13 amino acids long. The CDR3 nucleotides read TGTGCCAGCAGGGGGACAGGGGGTGAACCCCTCCACTTT. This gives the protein CASRGTGGEPLHF.

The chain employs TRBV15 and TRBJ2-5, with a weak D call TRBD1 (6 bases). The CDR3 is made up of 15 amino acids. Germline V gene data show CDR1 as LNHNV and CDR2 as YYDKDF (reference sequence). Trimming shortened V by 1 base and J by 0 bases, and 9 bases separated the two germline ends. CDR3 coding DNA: TGTGCCACCAGCAGAGTAACAGGGAACCAAGAGACCCAGTACTTC. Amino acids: CATSRVTGNQETQYF.

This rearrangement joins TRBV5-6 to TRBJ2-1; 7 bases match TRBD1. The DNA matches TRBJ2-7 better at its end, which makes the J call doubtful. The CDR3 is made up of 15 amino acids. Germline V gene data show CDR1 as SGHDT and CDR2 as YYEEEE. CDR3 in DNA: TGTGCCAGCAGCGCTACTGACAGGGTGGAACACGAGCAGTACTTC. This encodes CASSATDRVEHEQYF.

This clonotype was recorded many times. CDR3 sequence: CASSLGATSGSNEQFF. The CDR3 bases are TGTGCCAGCAGCTTAGGGGCGACTAGCGGGAGCAATGAGCAGTTCTTC. The chain couples TRBV7-2 to TRBJ2-1; TRBD2 agrees at 12 bases. Losses at the gene ends were 1 base for V and 6 bases for J; bases not matched to a gene: 4. The germline gives CDR1 SGHTA, CDR2 FQGNSA. The CDR3 extends over 16 amino acids.

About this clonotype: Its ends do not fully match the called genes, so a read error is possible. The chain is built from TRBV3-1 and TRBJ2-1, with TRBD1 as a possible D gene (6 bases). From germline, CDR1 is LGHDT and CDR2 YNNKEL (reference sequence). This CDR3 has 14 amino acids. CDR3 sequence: CTSSQRGNLHEQFF. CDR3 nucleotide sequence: TGTACCAGCAGCCAAAGGGGGAATCTCCATGAGCAGTTCTTC.

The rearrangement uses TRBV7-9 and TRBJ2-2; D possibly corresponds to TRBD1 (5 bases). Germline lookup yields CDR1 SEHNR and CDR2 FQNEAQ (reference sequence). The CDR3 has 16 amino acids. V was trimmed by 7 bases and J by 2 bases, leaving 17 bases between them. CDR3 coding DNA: TGTGCCAGCAACCAAGCCGACAGTCTCAACACCGGGGAGCTGTTTTTT. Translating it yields CASNQADSLNTGELFF.

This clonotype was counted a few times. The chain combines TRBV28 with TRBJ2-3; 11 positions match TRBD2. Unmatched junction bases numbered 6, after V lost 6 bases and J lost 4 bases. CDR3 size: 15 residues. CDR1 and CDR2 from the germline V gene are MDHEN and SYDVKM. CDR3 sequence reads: CASSSSGRAADTQYF. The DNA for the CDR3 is TGTGCCAGCAGCAGTAGCGGGAGGGCCGCAGATACGCAGTATTTT.

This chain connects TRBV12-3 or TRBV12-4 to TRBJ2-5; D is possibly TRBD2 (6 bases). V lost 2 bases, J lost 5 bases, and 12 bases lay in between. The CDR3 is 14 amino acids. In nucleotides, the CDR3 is TGTGCCAGCAGTTTATGGAGGGAGCAGGAGACCCAGTACTTC. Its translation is CASSLWREQETQYF.

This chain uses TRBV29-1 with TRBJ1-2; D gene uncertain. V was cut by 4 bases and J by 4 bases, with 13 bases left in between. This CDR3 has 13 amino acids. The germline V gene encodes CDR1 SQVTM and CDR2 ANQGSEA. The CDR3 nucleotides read TGCAGCGTTGTTGATAGGACTTCCTATGGCTACACCTTC. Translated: CSVVDRTSYGYTF.

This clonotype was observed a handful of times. This chain's CDR3 is CAISGQGAVGTGELFF. The CDR3 DNA is TGTGCCATCAGTGGACAGGGTGCGGTCGGCACCGGGGAGCTGTTTTTT. The chain is built from TRBV10-3 and TRBJ2-2; 7 bases match TRBD1. Germline loops: CDR1 ENHRY, CDR2 SYGVKD. The CDR3 runs 16 residues. V shed 4 bases, J shed 4 bases, and the junction held 9 bases outside the gene matches.

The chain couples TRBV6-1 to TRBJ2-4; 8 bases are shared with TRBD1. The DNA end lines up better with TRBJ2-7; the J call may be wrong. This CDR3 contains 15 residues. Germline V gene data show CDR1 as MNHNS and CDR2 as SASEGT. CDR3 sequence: CASSEVGTGPYEQYF. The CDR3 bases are TGTGCCAGCAGTGAAGTGGGGACAGGTCCCTACGAGCAGTACTTC.

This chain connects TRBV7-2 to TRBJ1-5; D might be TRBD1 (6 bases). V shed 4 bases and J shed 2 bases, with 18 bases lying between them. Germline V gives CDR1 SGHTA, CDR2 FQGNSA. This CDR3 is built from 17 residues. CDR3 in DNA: TGTGCCAGCAGCTACCAAACGGGGGGCCAGGGCAATCAGCCCCAGCATTTT. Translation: CASSYQTGGQGNQPQHF.

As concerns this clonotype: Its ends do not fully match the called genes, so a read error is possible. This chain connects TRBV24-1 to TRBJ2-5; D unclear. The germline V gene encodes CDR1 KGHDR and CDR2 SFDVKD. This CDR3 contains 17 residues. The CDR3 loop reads CAASDFKAEHPRETQYF. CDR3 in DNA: TGTGCCGCCAGTGATTTTAAGGCCGAACATCCTAGGGAGACCCAGTACTTC.